The 15 T cell receptor beta chains reported below all come from one sample, sequenced in a study of cytomegalovirus exposure and HLA in healthy donors. PCR primers comprised 60 Vbeta and 13 Jbeta primers. TCRdb's table, derived via immunoSEQ multiplex PCR, lists solely in-frame clones and lacks some. Of around 100,000 clones listed, 60% to 80% were seen once; the top ten hold roughly 4%. The material sequenced was PBMCs. These receptors were obtained from a man aged 50 to 59 in good health and CMV-seropositive.

This chain uses TRBV19 with TRBJ2-3; D is unresolved. Germline V gives CDR1 LNHDA, CDR2 SQIVND (reference sequence). CDR3 length equals 14 residues. Trimming took off 9 bases at V and 2 bases at J, with 15 bases between the two ends. In DNA form, the CDR3 reads TGTGCCAGCCGCTTTACGAGGTACACAGATACGCAGTATTTT. Protein: CASRFTRYTDTQYF.

The rearrangement links TRBV6-1 to TRBJ1-1, with D hard to call. The CDR3 is 13 residues long. The germline gives CDR1 MNHNS, CDR2 SASEGT. Trimming shortened V by 6 bases and J by 9 bases, and 17 bases separated the two germline ends. The CDR3 DNA reads TGTGCCAGCAGGAGTTCTGGTCGTGATCAAGCTTTCTTT. Protein sequence: CASRSSGRDQAFF.

The rearrangement uses TRBV11-2 and TRBJ1-2; 7 bases match TRBD1. The CDR3 is 15 residues long. Trimming at V came to 0 bases and at J to 5 bases, leaving 6 bases not matched to a gene. CDR1 and CDR2 (germline): SGHAT, FQNNGV. The CDR3 sequence is CASSLDLGRGYGYTF. CDR3 nucleotides: TGTGCCAGCAGCTTAGACCTGGGCAGGGGGTATGGCTACACCTTC.

This sequence joins TRBV6-1 and TRBJ1-4; 9 nucleotides match TRBD1. The trim removed 0 bases at V and 7 bases at J, leaving 9 bases unmatched. The CDR3 runs 17 residues. In germline, CDR1 is MNHNS, CDR2 SASEGT. The CDR3 is CASSEAHSGQGSEKLFF. The DNA of the CDR3 is TGTGCCAGCAGTGAAGCGCATTCGGGACAGGGCAGTGAAAAACTGTTTTTT.

The V and J genes are TRBV19 and TRBJ2-1, with 9 bases lining up with TRBD2. Losses at the gene ends were 2 bases for V and 7 bases for J; bases not matched to a gene: 18. Germline values: CDR1 LNHDA, CDR2 SQIVND (reference sequence). The CDR3 loop spans 19 amino acids. The CDR3 sequence is CASSIIWVVGTSGLNEQFF. For the CDR3, the DNA is TGTGCCAGTAGTATAATTTGGGTAGTTGGAACTAGCGGGTTGAATGAGCAGTTCTTC. Full variable domain (missing parts from reference TRBV19 and TRBJ2-1): DGGITQSPKYLFRKEGQNVTLSCEQNLNHDAMYWYRQDPGQGLRLIYYSQIVNDFQKGDIAEGYSVSREKKESFPLTVTSAQKNPTAFYLCASSIIWVVGTSGLNEQFFGPGTRLTVL.

This clone showed up just once. The rearrangement links TRBV7-6 to TRBJ2-7, with TRBD2 matching 8 bases. Germline CDR1 and CDR2: SGHVS and FNYEAQ. CDR3 length: 14 amino acids. J gave up 6 bases and V 5 bases, and 9 bases lay outside the gene matches. CDR3 DNA sequence: TGTGCCAGCAGCCCCGGGGCGGGAGGCTTCGAGCAGTACTTC. This sequence encodes CASSPGAGGFEQYF.

The rearrangement uses TRBV5-1 and TRBJ2-2; D perhaps matches TRBD1 (6 bases). In germline, CDR1 is SGHRS, CDR2 YFSETQ. The CDR3 extends over 17 amino acids. V gave up 3 bases and J gave up 0 bases, with 15 bases separating them. Here the CDR3 DNA reads TGCGCCAGCAGCTCAGGAGCCGGGACACCGAACACCGGGGAGCTGTTTTTT. It yields the protein CASSSGAGTPNTGELFF. Full variable domain (outside the CDR3, taken from reference TRBV5-1 and TRBJ2-2): KAGVTQTPRYLIKTRGQQVTLSCSPISGHRSVSWYQQTPGQGLQFLFEYFSETQRNKGNFPGRFSGRQFSNSRSEMNVSTLELGDSALYLCASSSGAGTPNTGELFFGEGSRLTVL.

This sequence joins TRBV6-1 and TRBJ2-7; D is unclear. There are 13 residues in the CDR3. The germline V gene has CDR1 MNHNS and CDR2 SASEGT. V lost 1 base and J 5 bases, leaving 9 bases between the germline ends. CDR3 coding DNA: TGTGCCAGCAGTGAAGGGTTTAGAGACGAGCAGTACTTC. It specifies CASSEGFRDEQYF.

The rearrangement joins TRBV18 to TRBJ2-3; a weak D match, TRBD1 (5 bases). The V end lost 1 base, the J end lost 1 base, and 12 bases lay between the germline ends. The CDR3 length is 16 residues. Germline V gene lookup returns CDR1 KGHSH and CDR2 LQKENI. CDR3 in amino acids: CASSPLQGGGTDTQYF. The CDR3 DNA reads TGTGCCAGCTCACCACTCCAGGGTGGCGGCACAGATACGCAGTATTTT.

V and J are TRBV2 and TRBJ1-2, with D perhaps matching TRBD1 (6 bases). The CDR3 length is 16 residues. Trimming cost V 0 bases and J 2 bases, with 13 bases left between them. Per the germline V gene, CDR1 is SNHLY and CDR2 is FYNNEI. In DNA, the CDR3 is TGTGCCAGCAGTGAAGCGCTTCGTGACAGGAACTATGGCTACACCTTC. Its protein is CASSEALRDRNYGYTF.

In its sample, this clone was seen once. This chain joins TRBV7-9 and TRBJ1-3; no definite D call. The CDR3 has 16 residues. V was cut by 5 bases and J by 0 bases, with 14 bases left in between. Germline lookup yields CDR1 SEHNR and CDR2 FQNEAQ (reference sequence). In DNA, the CDR3 is TGTGCCAGCAGCGGAACCGGGATCTACTCTGGAAACACCATATATTTT. Translated, it gives CASSGTGIYSGNTIYF.

This rearrangement joins TRBV2 to TRBJ2-7, with 7 bases matching TRBD2. CDR3 size: 19 residues. Unmatched junction bases numbered 18, after V lost 1 base and J lost 3 bases. Germline V CDR1 and CDR2: SNHLY, FYNNEI. Written as DNA, the CDR3 is TGTGCCAGCAGTGAAGGCGAGGGCACTGCCGGGACTAACTTCTACGAGCAGTACTTC. This encodes CASSEGEGTAGTNFYEQYF.

This clone has more than one count but fewer than ten. V usage is TRBV29-1 and J usage is TRBJ2-1; 7 bases are shared with TRBD2. V shed 0 bases and J 7 bases; nucleotides not matched to a gene: 12. The CDR3 is made up of 16 amino acids. Looked up from germline, CDR1 is SQVTM and CDR2 is ANQGSEA. Written as DNA, the CDR3 is TGCAGCGTTGAAGAGGGGACTAAGCGGCCGAATAATGAGCAGTTCTTC. Encoded protein: CSVEEGTKRPNNEQFF.

The gene calls are TRBV28 and TRBJ2-3, with D tentatively TRBD2 (5 bases). Germline values: CDR1 MDHEN, CDR2 SYDVKM. Trimming pared 11 bases from V and 2 bases from J, leaving 20 bases between. The CDR3 has 15 amino acids. CDR3 protein: CASTLGLAATDTQYF. The CDR3 DNA reads as TGTGCCTCAACTTTAGGGCTAGCAGCCACAGATACGCAGTATTTT.

V and J are TRBV28 and TRBJ2-7; TRBD2 matches 7 bases. The CDR3 sequence is 16 residues long. The germline CDR1 and CDR2 sequences are MDHEN and SYDVKM. Losses at the gene ends were 2 bases for V and 0 bases for J; bases not matched to a gene: 7. The CDR3 nucleotides are TGTGCCAGCAGTTTAGTCGGTAGCGGGTACTCCTACGAGCAGTACTTC. Translating it yields CASSLVGSGYSYEQYF.